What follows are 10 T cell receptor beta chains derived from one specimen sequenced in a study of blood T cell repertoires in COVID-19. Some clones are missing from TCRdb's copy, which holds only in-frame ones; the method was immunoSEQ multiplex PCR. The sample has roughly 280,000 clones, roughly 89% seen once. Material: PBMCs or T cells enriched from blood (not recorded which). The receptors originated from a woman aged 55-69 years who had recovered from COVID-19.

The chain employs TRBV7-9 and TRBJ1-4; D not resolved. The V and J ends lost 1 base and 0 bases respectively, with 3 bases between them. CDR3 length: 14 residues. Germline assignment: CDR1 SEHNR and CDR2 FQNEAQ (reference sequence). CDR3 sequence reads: CASSLVSTNEKLFF. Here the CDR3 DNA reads TGTGCCAGCAGCTTAGTCTCAACTAATGAAAAACTGTTTTTT.

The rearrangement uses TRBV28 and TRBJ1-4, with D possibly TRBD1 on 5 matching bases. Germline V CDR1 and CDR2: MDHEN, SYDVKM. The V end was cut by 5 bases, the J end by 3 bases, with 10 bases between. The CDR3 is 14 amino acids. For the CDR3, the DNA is TGTGCCAGCAGTGAACAGGCCCCTAATGAAAAACTGTTTTTT. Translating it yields CASSEQAPNEKLFF.

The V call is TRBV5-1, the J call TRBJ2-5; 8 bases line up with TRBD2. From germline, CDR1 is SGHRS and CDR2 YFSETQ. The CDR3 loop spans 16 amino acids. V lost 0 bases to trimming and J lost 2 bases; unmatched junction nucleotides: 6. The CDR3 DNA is TGCGCCAGCAGCTTGGCCGCGGCTAGCGGGCAAGAGACCCAGTACTTC. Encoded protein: CASSLAAASGQETQYF.

CDR3 amino acids: CASSSAGAGNTIYF. CDR3 DNA: TGTGCCAGCAGCTCTGCAGGGGCTGGAAACACCATATATTTT. This chain connects TRBV5-4 to TRBJ1-3, with D maybe TRBD1 (6 bases). The CDR3 is made up of 14 amino acids. Germline lookup yields CDR1 SGHNT and CDR2 YYREEE (reference sequence). The V and J ends lost 3 bases and 2 bases respectively, with 9 bases between them. Filled out from reference TRBV5-4 and TRBJ1-3, the complete variable domain reads ETGVTQSPTHLIKTRGQQVTLRCSSQSGHNTVSWYQQALGQGPQFIFQYYREEENGRGNFPPRFSGLQFPNYSSELNVNALELDDSALYLCASSSAGAGNTIYFGEGSWLTVV.

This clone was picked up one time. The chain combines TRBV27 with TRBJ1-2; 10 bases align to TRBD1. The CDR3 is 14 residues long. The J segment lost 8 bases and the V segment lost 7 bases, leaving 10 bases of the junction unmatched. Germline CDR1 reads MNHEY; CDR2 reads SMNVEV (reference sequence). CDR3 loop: CASIPQGTGVGYTF. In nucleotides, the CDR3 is TGTGCCAGCATCCCGCAAGGGACAGGGGTGGGCTACACCTTC.

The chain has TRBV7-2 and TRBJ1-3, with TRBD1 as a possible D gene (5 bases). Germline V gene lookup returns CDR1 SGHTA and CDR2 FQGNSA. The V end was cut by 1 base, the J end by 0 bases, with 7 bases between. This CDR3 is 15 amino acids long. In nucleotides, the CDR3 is TGTGCCAGCAGCTTAGGGGGCTACTCTGGAAACACCATATATTTT. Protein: CASSLGGYSGNTIYF.

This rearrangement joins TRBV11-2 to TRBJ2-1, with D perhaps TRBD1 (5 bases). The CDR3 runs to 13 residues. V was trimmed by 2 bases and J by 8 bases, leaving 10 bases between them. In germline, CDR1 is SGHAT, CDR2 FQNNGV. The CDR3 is CASSLQGADEQFF. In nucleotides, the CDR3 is TGTGCCAGCAGCTTACAAGGGGCTGATGAGCAGTTCTTC. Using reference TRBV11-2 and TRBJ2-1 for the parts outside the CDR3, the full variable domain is EAGVAQSPRYKIIEKRQSVAFWCNPISGHATLYWYQQILGQGPKLLIQFQNNGVVDDSQLPKDRFSAERLKGVDSTLKIQPAKLEDSAVYLCASSLQGADEQFFGPGTRLTVL.

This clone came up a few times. The CDR3 sequence: CASSDGLQQFF. The CDR3 bases are TGTGCCAGCAGTGACGGACTACAACAGTTCTTC. The chain employs TRBV12-3 or TRBV12-4 and TRBJ2-1, with D possibly matching TRBD2 (6 bases). The ends were cut back, 5 bases at V and 13 bases at J, with 12 bases in the middle. The CDR3 has 11 amino acids.

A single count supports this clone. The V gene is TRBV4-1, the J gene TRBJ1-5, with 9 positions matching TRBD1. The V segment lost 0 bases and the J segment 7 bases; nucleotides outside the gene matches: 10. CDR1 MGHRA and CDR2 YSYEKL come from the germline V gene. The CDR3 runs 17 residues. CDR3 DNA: TGCGCCAGCAGCCAAGATAGGGGACAGGGTTTCGAGCAGCCCCAGCATTTT. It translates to CASSQDRGQGFEQPQHF.

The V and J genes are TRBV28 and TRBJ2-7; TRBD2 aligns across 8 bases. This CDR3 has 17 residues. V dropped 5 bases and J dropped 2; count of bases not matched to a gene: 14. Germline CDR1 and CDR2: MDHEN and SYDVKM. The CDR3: CASSPHLAGQLTYEQYF. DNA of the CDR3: TGTGCCAGCAGTCCCCATCTAGCGGGCCAGCTGACCTACGAGCAGTACTTC.